The next 10 T cell receptor beta chains were all read from a single sample in a study of tumor-infiltrating lymphocytes in oesophageal squamous cell carcinoma. TCRdb re-analysed the PCR reads in MiXCR, keeping a single row per CDR3 protein. The sample records 19,000 or so distinct CDR3 sequences, 40% being singletons. The sequenced sample was blood. The receptor source for this set is a male donor with esophageal squamous cell carcinoma.

J is TRBJ2-3 and V is TRBV10-3; TRBD1 might be the D (5 bases). TRBJ2-7 matches the DNA end more closely, so the J call is doubtful. The germline gives CDR1 ENHRY, CDR2 SYGVKD. The CDR3 totals 15 residues. This CDR3 reads CAISESPSRVDEQYF. CDR3 nucleotide sequence: TGTGCCATCAGTGAAAGTCCCTCCAGGGTTGACGAGCAGTACTTC.

This clonotype has only a few counts. The rearrangement links TRBV3-1 to TRBJ1-4; D is ambiguous. The CDR3 extends over 11 amino acids. Per germline, CDR1 LGHDT and CDR2 YNNKEL (reference sequence). Trimming stripped 2 bases from V and 8 bases from J, with 3 bases between. The chain's CDR3 is CASSQTEKLFF. Written as DNA, the CDR3 is TGTGCCAGCAGCCAAACGGAAAAACTGTTTTTT. The full variable domain, its missing parts supplied by reference TRBV3-1 and TRBJ1-4, is DTAVSQTPKYLVTQMGNDKSIKCEQNLGHDTMYWYKQDSKKFLKIMFSYNNKELIINETVPNRFSPKSPDKAHLNLHINSLELGDSAVYFCASSQTEKLFFGSGTQLSVL.

This clonotype came up many times. The chain combines TRBV5-1 with TRBJ2-7, with 9 bases that match TRBD1. CDR1 and CDR2 from the germline V gene are SGHRS and YFSETQ. J lost 7 bases, V lost 0 bases, and 8 bases had no gene match. This CDR3 is built from 15 residues. As DNA, the CDR3 is TGCGCCAGCAGCTTGGCCGGGACAGGGACTGGGGAGCAGTACTTC. It is translated as CASSLAGTGTGEQYF.

There are many counts of this clonotype. The DNA of the CDR3 is TGTGCCAGCAGTCGCTCTCATCCTAGCGATGCGCAGTATTTT. This sequence encodes CASSRSHPSDAQYF. This chain links TRBV6-1 with TRBJ2-3, with TRBD2 as a possible D gene (6 bases). Germline V gene sequence: CDR1 MNHNS, CDR2 SASEGT. V dropped 5 bases and J dropped 10 bases, with 19 bases sitting between them. The CDR3 is made up of 14 amino acids.

The rearrangement links TRBV7-2 to TRBJ2-3; tentatively, D is TRBD2 (6 bases). CDR1 SGHTA and CDR2 FQGNSA come from the germline V gene. This CDR3 contains 13 residues. V was shortened by 2 bases and J by 6 bases, with 9 bases between the two germline ends. CDR3 sequence: CASSLRTIDTQYF. The CDR3 nucleotides read TGTGCCAGCAGCTTACGGACTATCGATACGCAGTATTTT.

This clonotype was recorded at least ten times. The chain joins TRBV28 to TRBJ2-3, with TRBD2 identical over 9 bases. CDR1 is MDHEN and CDR2 is SYDVKM in the germline V gene. This CDR3 comprises 16 residues. Trimming cost V 2 bases and J 2 bases; bases outside gene matches: 5. The CDR3 region has the DNA TGTGCCAGCAGTTTAGCGGGAGGGCCATCCACAGATACGCAGTATTTT. It codes for CASSLAGGPSTDTQYF.

This clonotype is classed as medium-sized. The CDR3 coding sequence is TGTGCCAGCAGTCTCAGCGACAGGGCCGAGCAGTACTTC. This codes for CASSLSDRAEQYF. The chain couples TRBV7-2 to TRBJ2-7; 7 bases are a match to TRBD1. Germline V gene sequence: CDR1 SGHTA, CDR2 FQGNSA. The V segment lost 6 bases and the J segment 6 bases; nucleotides outside the gene matches: 8. The CDR3 contains 13 residues.

The chain couples TRBV6-8 to TRBJ2-5, with 12 nucleotides matching TRBD2. Germline V gene sequence: CDR1 MNHGY, CDR2 SAAAGT. The CDR3 runs 15 residues. The trim removed 6 bases at V and 5 bases at J, leaving 7 bases unmatched. The chain's CDR3 is CASRPTSGRGETQYF. The CDR3 DNA sequence: TGTGCCAGCAGACCGACTAGCGGGAGAGGGGAGACCCAGTACTTC.

This clonotype was recorded many times. This may stem from a read error, because a much larger clone lies one nucleotide away. The chain combines TRBV6-1 with TRBJ2-7; D unresolved. Trimming took off 5 bases at V and 7 bases at J, with 12 bases between the two ends. Per germline, CDR1 MNHNS and CDR2 SASEGT. There are 12 residues in the CDR3. The CDR3 nucleotides read TGTGCCAGCAGTTCTTGGTTCAATGAGCAGTACTTC. Protein product: CASSSWFNEQYF.

The gene calls are TRBV7-8 and TRBJ2-6; 8 bases fit TRBD2. This CDR3 region has 18 residues. Germline lookup yields CDR1 SGHVS and CDR2 FQNEAQ. Losses at the gene ends were 2 bases for V and 2 bases for J; bases not matched to a gene: 8. The CDR3 coding sequence is TGTGCCAGCAGCTTAAGGGGACTAGATTTCACTGGGGCCAACGTCCTGACTTTC. Translation gives CASSLRGLDFTGANVLTF.